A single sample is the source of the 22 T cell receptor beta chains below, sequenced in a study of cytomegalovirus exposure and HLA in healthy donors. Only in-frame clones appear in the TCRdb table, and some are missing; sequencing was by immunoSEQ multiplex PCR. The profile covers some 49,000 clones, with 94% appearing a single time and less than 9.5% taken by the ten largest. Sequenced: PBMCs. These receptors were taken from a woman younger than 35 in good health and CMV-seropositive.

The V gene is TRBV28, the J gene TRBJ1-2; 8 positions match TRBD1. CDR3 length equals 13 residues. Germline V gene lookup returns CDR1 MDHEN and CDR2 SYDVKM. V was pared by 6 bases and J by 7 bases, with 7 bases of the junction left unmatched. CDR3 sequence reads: CASRDDRGFGYTF. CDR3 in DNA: TGTGCCAGCAGGGACGACAGGGGTTTTGGCTACACCTTC.

The CDR3 sequence is CASSSTGISGNTIYF. Written as DNA, the CDR3 is TGTGCCAGTAGTTCCACCGGGATCTCTGGAAACACCATATATTTT. This rearrangement joins TRBV19 to TRBJ1-3; D not certain. V lost 5 bases to trimming and J lost 0 bases, with 11 bases between them. The CDR3 has 15 amino acids. CDR1 is LNHDA and CDR2 is SQIVND in the germline V gene (reference sequence).

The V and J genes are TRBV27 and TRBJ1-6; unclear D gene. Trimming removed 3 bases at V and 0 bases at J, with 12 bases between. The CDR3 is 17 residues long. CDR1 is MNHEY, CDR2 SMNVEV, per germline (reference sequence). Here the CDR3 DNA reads TGTGCCAGCAGTTTTTCAGCGCAGCGCTCCTATAATTCACCCCTCCACTTT. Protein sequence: CASSFSAQRSYNSPLHF.

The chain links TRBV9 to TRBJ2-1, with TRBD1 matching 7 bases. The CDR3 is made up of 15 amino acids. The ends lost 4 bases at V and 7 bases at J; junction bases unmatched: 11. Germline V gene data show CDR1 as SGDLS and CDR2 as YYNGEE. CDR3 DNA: TGTGCCAGCAGCCCCAGGACAGGTAATTGGAATGAGCAGTTCTTC. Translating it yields CASSPRTGNWNEQFF. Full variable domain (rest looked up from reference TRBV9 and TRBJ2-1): DSGVTQTPKHLITATGQRVTLRCSPRSGDLSVYWYQQSLDQGLQFLIQYYNGEERAKGNILERFSAQQFPDLHSELNLSSLELGDSALYFCASSPRTGNWNEQFFGPGTRLTVL.

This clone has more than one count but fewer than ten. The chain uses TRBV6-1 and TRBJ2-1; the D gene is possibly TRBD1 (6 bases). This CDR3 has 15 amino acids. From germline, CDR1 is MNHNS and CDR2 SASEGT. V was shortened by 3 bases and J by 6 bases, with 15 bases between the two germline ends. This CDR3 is CASSEVRGSSNEQFF. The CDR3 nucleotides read TGTGCCAGCAGTGAGGTCAGGGGATCTTCCAATGAGCAGTTCTTC.

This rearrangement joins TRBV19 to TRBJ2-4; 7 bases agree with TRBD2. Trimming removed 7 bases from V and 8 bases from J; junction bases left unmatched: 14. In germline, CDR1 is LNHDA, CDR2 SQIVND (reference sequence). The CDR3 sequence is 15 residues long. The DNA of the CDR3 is TGTGCCAGTACCCCGGGGCCCGGGGGAGGGGACATTCAGTACTTC. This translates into CASTPGPGGGDIQYF.

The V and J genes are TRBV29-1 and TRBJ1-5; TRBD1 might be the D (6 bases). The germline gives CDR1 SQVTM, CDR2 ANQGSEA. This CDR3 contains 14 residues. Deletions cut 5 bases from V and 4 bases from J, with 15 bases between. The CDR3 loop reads CSVKTGSGNQPQHF. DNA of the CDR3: TGCAGCGTTAAGACAGGCTCGGGTAATCAGCCCCAGCATTTT.

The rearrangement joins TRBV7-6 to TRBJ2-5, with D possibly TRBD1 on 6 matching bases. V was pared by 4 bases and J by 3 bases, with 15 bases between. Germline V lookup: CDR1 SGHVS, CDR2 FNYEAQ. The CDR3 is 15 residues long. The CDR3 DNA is TGTGCCAGCAGCTCGCGCCTCCAGGGGAAAGAGACCCAGTACTTC. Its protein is CASSSRLQGKETQYF.

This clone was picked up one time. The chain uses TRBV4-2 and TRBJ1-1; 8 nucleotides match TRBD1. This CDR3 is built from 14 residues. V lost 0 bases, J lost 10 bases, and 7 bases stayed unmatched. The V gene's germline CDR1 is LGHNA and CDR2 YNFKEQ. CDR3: CASSQDRAGGRAFF. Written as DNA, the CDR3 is TGTGCCAGCAGCCAAGATAGGGCAGGGGGCAGAGCTTTCTTT.

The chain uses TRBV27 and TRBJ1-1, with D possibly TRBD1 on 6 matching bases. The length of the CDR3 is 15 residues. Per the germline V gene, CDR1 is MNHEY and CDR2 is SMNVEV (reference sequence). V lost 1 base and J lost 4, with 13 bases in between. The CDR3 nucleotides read TGTGCCAGCAGTTTATTTCCACAGGGAGCCACTGAAGCTTTCTTT. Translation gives CASSLFPQGATEAFF.

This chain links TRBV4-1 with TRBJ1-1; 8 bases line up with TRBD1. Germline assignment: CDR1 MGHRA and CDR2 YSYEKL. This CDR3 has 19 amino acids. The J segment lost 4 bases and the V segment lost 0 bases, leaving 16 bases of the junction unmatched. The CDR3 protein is CASSQEKERWATGGTEAFF. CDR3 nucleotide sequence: TGCGCCAGCAGCCAAGAAAAGGAAAGGTGGGCTACAGGGGGCACTGAAGCTTTCTTT.

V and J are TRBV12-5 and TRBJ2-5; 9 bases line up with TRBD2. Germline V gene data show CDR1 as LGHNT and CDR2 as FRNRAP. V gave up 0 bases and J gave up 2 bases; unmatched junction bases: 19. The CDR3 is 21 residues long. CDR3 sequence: CASGLVRGSPAGLADQETQYF. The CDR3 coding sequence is TGTGCTAGTGGTTTGGTACGCGGAAGTCCTGCGGGACTAGCTGATCAAGAGACCCAGTACTTC. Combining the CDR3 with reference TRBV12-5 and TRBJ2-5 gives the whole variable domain DARVTQTPRHKVTEMGQEVTMRCQPILGHNTVFWYRQTMMQGLELLAYFRNRAPLDDSGMPKDRFSAEMPDATLATLKIQPSEPRDSAVYFCASGLVRGSPAGLADQETQYFGPGTRLLVL.

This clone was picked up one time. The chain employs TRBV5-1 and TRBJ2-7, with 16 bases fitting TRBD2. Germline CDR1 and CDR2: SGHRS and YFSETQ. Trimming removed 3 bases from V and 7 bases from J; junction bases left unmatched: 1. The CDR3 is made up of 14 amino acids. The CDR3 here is CASSSGLAGGEQYF. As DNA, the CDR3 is TGCGCCAGCAGCTCGGGACTAGCGGGAGGGGAGCAGTACTTC.

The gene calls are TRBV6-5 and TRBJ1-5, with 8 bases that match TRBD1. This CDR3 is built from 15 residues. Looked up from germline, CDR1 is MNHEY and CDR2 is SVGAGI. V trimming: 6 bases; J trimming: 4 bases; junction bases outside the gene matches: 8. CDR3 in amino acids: CASRRQGIGNQPQHF. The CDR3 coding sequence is TGTGCCAGCAGGCGACAGGGGATCGGAAATCAGCCCCAGCATTTT.

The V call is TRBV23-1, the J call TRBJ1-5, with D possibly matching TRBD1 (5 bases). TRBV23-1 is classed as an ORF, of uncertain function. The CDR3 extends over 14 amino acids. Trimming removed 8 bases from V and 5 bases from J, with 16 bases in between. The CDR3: CASEATENYQPQHF. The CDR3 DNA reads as TGCGCCAGCGAAGCGACAGAAAATTATCAGCCCCAGCATTTT.

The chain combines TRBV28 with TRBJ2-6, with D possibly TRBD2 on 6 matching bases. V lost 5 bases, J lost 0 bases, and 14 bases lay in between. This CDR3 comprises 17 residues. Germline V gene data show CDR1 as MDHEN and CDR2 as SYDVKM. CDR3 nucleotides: TGTGCCAGCAGTGTCCCGGGACTGAGCTCTGGGGCCAACGTCCTGACTTTC. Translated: CASSVPGLSSGANVLTF. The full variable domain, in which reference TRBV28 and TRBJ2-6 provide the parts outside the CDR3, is DVKVTQSSRYLVKRTGEKVFLECVQDMDHENMFWYRQDPGLGLRLIYFSYDVKMKEKGDIPEGYSVSREKKERFSLILESASTNQTSMYLCASSVPGLSSGANVLTFGAGSRLTVL.

The CDR3 sequence is CASSIYRGSVNHEQFF. The CDR3, as DNA: TGTGCCAGTAGTATTTATAGGGGATCAGTTAATCATGAGCAGTTCTTC. The chain couples TRBV19 to TRBJ2-1, with D perhaps matching TRBD1 (5 bases). CDR1 is LNHDA and CDR2 is SQIVND in the germline V gene (reference sequence). This CDR3 has 16 amino acids. With 3 bases removed from V and 8 bases from J, the gap between germline ends came to 20 bases.

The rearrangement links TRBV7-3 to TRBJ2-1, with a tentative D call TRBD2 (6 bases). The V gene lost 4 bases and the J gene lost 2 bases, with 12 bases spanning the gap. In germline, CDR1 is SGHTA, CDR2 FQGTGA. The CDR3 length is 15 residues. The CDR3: CASSSRDSPYNEQFF. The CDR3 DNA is TGTGCCAGCAGCTCCCGGGACTCACCCTACAATGAGCAGTTCTTC.

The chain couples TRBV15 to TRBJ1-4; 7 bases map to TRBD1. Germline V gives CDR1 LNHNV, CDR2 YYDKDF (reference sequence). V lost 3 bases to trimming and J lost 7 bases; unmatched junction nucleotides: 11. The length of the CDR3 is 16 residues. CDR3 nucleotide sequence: TGTGCCACCAGCAGGACCCCGGGACAGTTTGGTGAAAAACTGTTTTTT. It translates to CATSRTPGQFGEKLFF.

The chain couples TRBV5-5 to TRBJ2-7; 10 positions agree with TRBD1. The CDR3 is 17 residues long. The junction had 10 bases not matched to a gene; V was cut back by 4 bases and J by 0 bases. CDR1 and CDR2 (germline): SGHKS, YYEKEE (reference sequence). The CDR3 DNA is TGTGCCAGCAGCCCCATCTCGGGACAGGGGACCTCCTACGAGCAGTACTTC. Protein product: CASSPISGQGTSYEQYF.

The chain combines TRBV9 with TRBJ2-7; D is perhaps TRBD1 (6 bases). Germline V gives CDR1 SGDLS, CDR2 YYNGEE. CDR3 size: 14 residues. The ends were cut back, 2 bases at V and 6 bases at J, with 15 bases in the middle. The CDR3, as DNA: TGTGCCAGCAGCGTGGCAGGGGAGTCTTTCGAGCAGTACTTC. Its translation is CASSVAGESFEQYF.

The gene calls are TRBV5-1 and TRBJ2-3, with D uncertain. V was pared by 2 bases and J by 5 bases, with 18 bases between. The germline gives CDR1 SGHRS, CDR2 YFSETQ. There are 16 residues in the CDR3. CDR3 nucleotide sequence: TGCGCCAGCAGCTTCTTGTTAGGTAGAGGAATAGATACGCAGTATTTT. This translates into CASSFLLGRGIDTQYF.